The 3 T cell receptor beta chains below were found in one sample sequenced in a study of sequential checkpoint blockade in melanoma. Treatment denoted: randomized to nivolumab then ipilimumab (arm A) or the reverse (arm B). Assay: immunoSEQ multiplex PCR; the TCRdb copy retains only in-frame clones and omits some. The sample includes around 20,000 clones, around 75% of them seen just once. The sequencing used CD8+ T cells sorted from blood (inferred from file names), collected from a patient given nivolumab and ipilimumab in sequence. The receptors shown here come from a human donor with melanoma.

The V call is TRBV7-9, the J call TRBJ1-1; D perhaps matches TRBD1 (5 bases). The CDR3 covers 15 residues. Germline V CDR1 and CDR2: SEHNR, FQNEAQ (reference sequence). V lost 8 bases, J lost 1 base, and 17 bases lay in between. The chain's CDR3 is CASLNGGVPNTEAFF. CDR3 nucleotides: TGTGCCAGCCTTAACGGGGGGGTCCCGAACACTGAAGCTTTCTTT.

The genes are TRBV27 and TRBJ1-1; D not resolved. Trimming pared 6 bases from V and 3 bases from J, leaving 17 bases between. The CDR3 sequence is 15 residues long. Germline values: CDR1 MNHEY, CDR2 SMNVEV (reference sequence). The CDR3 loop is CASSNLGRSDTEAFF. The CDR3 nucleotides read TGTGCCAGCAGCAATCTAGGGAGATCGGACACTGAAGCTTTCTTT.

This sequence joins TRBV14 and TRBJ2-7, with 9 bases matching TRBD2. CDR1 SGHDN and CDR2 FVKESK come from the germline V gene. With V trimmed by 0 bases and J by 9 bases, 6 bases remained unmatched. The CDR3 runs 14 residues. CDR3 sequence (DNA): TGTGCCAGCAGCCAAGAACGCAGCGGGAGGTGGCAGTACTTC. It specifies CASSQERSGRWQYF.